This T cell receptor (beta chain) was observed in a study of T cells expressing NK-cell markers. TCRdb re-analyzed the 5' RACE reads; it lists each CDR3 protein once, without DNA. The table lists about 160,000 distinct CDR3 sequences. Germline loops: CDR1 SGHAT, CDR2 FQNNGV. The CDR3 contains 13 residues. The sample comprised blood T cells: a sorted CD56 or NKG2C T cell subset, CD4+ or CD8+ T cells, or bulk PBMC T cells (not recorded which). The rearrangement uses TRBV11-2 and TRBJ1-2; the D call of TRBD1 rests on TCRdb alone, since no DNA is present to check it. The sequence was obtained from a woman aged 18 to 75 in good health. CDR3 sequence: CASSSGQGYGYTF. The entire variable domain, with the rest obtained from reference TRBV11-2 and TRBJ1-2, is as follows: EAGVAQSPRYKIIEKRQSVAFWCNPISGHATLYWYQQILGQGPKLLIQFQNNGVVDDSQLPKDRFSAERLKGVDSTLKIQPAKLEDSAVYLCASSSGQGYGYTFGSGTRLTVV.